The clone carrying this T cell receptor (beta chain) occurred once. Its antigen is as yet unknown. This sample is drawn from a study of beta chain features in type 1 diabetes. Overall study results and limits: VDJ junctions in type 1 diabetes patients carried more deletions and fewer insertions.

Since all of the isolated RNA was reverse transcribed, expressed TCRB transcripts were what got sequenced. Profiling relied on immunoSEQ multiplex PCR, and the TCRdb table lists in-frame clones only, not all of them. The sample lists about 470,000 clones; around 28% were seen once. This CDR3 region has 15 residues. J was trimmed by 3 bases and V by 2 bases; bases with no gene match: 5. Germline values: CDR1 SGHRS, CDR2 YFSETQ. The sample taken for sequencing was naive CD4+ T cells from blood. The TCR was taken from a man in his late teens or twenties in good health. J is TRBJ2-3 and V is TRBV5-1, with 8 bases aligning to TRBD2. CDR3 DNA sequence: TGCGCCAGCAGCTTTATGGCGGGAGGTACAGATACGCAGTATTTT. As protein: CASSFMAGGTDTQYF.